These T cell receptor beta chains were read from a single sample in a study of cytomegalovirus exposure and HLA in healthy donors. Clones were read by immunoSEQ multiplex PCR, and TCRdb kept only the in-frame ones, dropping some. Of fewer than 90,000 clones detected, roughly 80% appear once; the ten largest clones hold roughly a tenth. The sample was PBMCs. Receptors were obtained from a man younger than 40 in good health and CMV-seropositive. CDR3s include the opening cysteine and the closing phenylalanine or tryptophan. The order of the fields is CDR3 protein, CDR3 DNA, D gene, clone size, V gene, J gene. D genes are given only for firm matches. Rows give clone size only sometimes, using once, few, many, or a class for an expanded clone.

CDR3aa: CAITRRQGAFTEAFF
CDR3nt: TGTGCCATTACACGTAGACAGGGGGCATTCACTGAAGCTTTCTTT
d_gene: TRBD1
abundance: .
v_gene: TRBV6-5
j_gene: TRBJ1-1

CDR3aa: CASSMAPAGGETQYF
CDR3nt: TGTGCCAGCTCAATGGCGCCTGCGGGTGGAGAGACCCAGTACTTC
d_gene: .
abundance: .
v_gene: TRBV18
j_gene: TRBJ2-5

CDR3aa: CASSPQGPTSYNSPLHF
CDR3nt: TGTGCCAGCAGCCCCCAGGGTCCAACGTCCTATAATTCACCCCTCCACTTT
d_gene: .
abundance: few
v_gene: TRBV7-6
j_gene: TRBJ1-6

CDR3aa: CASSRGLPQDDQYF
CDR3nt: TGCGCCAGCAGCAGGGGGCTCCCCCAAGACGACCAGTACTTC
d_gene: TRBD1
abundance: .
v_gene: TRBV5-1
j_gene: TRBJ2-5

CDR3aa: CASSTLGTATNEKLFF
CDR3nt: TGTGCCAGCAGTACCTTGGGGACAGCAACTAATGAAAAACTGTTTTTT
d_gene: TRBD1
abundance: .
v_gene: TRBV27
j_gene: TRBJ1-4

CDR3aa: CASSPPLSQSYEQYF
CDR3nt: TGTGCCAGCTCACCACCCCTTAGCCAGAGCTACGAGCAGTACTTC
d_gene: .
abundance: .
v_gene: TRBV18
j_gene: TRBJ2-7

CDR3aa: CASSQGNGGSSQETQYF
CDR3nt: TGTGCCAGCAGCCAAGGTAATGGGGGCAGCAGTCAAGAGACCCAGTACTTC
d_gene: .
abundance: .
v_gene: TRBV4-2
j_gene: TRBJ2-5

CDR3aa: CASSFPGWTSDQETQYF
CDR3nt: TGTGCCAGCAGCTTCCCCGGGTGGACTAGCGACCAAGAGACCCAGTACTTC
d_gene: TRBD2
abundance: .
v_gene: TRBV5-6
j_gene: TRBJ2-5

CDR3aa: CASTGLAGIIEQYF
CDR3nt: TGTGCCAGCACGGGACTAGCGGGGATCATAGAGCAGTACTTC
d_gene: TRBD2
abundance: once
v_gene: TRBV6-5
j_gene: TRBJ2-7

CDR3aa: CASSVTRDSGGEQYF
CDR3nt: TGCGCCAGCAGCGTTACCCGGGACTCCGGAGGGGAGCAGTACTTC
d_gene: .
abundance: .
v_gene: TRBV5-1
j_gene: TRBJ2-7

CDR3aa: CASGGISTNEKLFF
CDR3nt: TGTGCCTCAGGGGGTATATCAACTAATGAAAAACTGTTTTTT
d_gene: TRBD1
abundance: .
v_gene: TRBV2
j_gene: TRBJ1-4

CDR3aa: CASSLGTGPLWANVLTF
CDR3nt: TGTGCCAGCAGCCTCGGGACAGGACCACTGTGGGCCAACGTCCTGACTTTC
d_gene: TRBD1
abundance: once
v_gene: TRBV28
j_gene: TRBJ2-6

CDR3aa: CASSLDRSETQYF
CDR3nt: TGTGCCAGCAGCTTGGACAGGTCAGAGACCCAGTACTTC
d_gene: TRBD1
abundance: .
v_gene: TRBV7-7
j_gene: TRBJ2-5

CDR3aa: CASSSRTGVSNQPQHF
CDR3nt: TGTGCCAGCAGCTCCCGGACAGGGGTTAGCAATCAGCCCCAGCATTTT
d_gene: TRBD1
abundance: .
v_gene: TRBV7-2
j_gene: TRBJ1-5

CDR3aa: CATSSQLGQGLVTPYNEQFF
CDR3nt: TGTGCCACCAGCTCGCAACTAGGACAGGGTCTAGTAACCCCTTACAATGAGCAGTTCTTC
d_gene: TRBD1
abundance: .
v_gene: TRBV15
j_gene: TRBJ2-1

CDR3aa: CASSLGDFGSGNTIYF
CDR3nt: TGTGCCAGCAGCTTAGGCGATTTTGGCTCTGGAAACACCATATATTTT
d_gene: .
abundance: .
v_gene: TRBV9
j_gene: TRBJ1-3

CDR3aa: CAIRGTTKETQYF
CDR3nt: TGTGCCATCAGGGGGACTACGAAAGAGACCCAGTACTTC
d_gene: TRBD2
abundance: .
v_gene: TRBV10-3
j_gene: TRBJ2-5

CDR3aa: CASSVADPGTGRYGYTF
CDR3nt: TGTGCCAGCAGCGTAGCCGACCCAGGGACAGGGCGGTATGGCTACACCTTC
d_gene: TRBD1
abundance: .
v_gene: TRBV9
j_gene: TRBJ1-2

CDR3aa: CASSQEGVGSGQPQHF
CDR3nt: TGTGCCAGCAGCCAAGAAGGGGTAGGGTCTGGTCAGCCCCAGCATTTT
d_gene: .
abundance: .
v_gene: TRBV4-2
j_gene: TRBJ1-5

CDR3aa: CASSPQAGNTGELFF
CDR3nt: TGTGCCAGCAGCCCCCAAGCAGGAAACACCGGGGAGCTGTTTTTT
d_gene: .
abundance: .
v_gene: TRBV7-8
j_gene: TRBJ2-2

CDR3aa: CAWSVGGGGSYNEQFF
CDR3nt: TGTGCCTGGAGTGTGGGGGGGGGAGGCTCCTACAATGAGCAGTTCTTC
d_gene: TRBD2
abundance: few
v_gene: TRBV30
j_gene: TRBJ2-1

CDR3aa: CASSFTRTPGTF
CDR3nt: TGTGCCAGCAGTTTCACTAGGACCCCTGGGACCTTC
d_gene: .
abundance: .
v_gene: TRBV28
j_gene: TRBJ1-2

CDR3aa: CASRPGLLNTEAFF
CDR3nt: TGTGCCAGCAGGCCGGGACTTCTGAACACTGAAGCTTTCTTT
d_gene: .
abundance: .
v_gene: TRBV2
j_gene: TRBJ1-1

CDR3aa: CASSLDRGVHNEQFF
CDR3nt: TGTGCCAGTAGCCTAGACAGGGGAGTACACAATGAGCAGTTCTTC
d_gene: TRBD1
abundance: .
v_gene: TRBV19
j_gene: TRBJ2-1

CDR3aa: CASSPGARRDTQYF
CDR3nt: TGTGCCAGCAGCCCAGGGGCGCGGAGGGATACGCAGTATTTT
d_gene: .
abundance: .
v_gene: TRBV6-6
j_gene: TRBJ2-3

CDR3aa: CASSFRTGGYSPLHF
CDR3nt: TGTGCCAGCAGCTTCCGGACAGGCGGGTATTCACCCCTCCACTTT
d_gene: TRBD1
abundance: .
v_gene: TRBV5-4
j_gene: TRBJ1-6

CDR3aa: CAISEPRQGETQYF
CDR3nt: TGTGCCATCAGTGAGCCACGACAGGGAGAGACCCAGTACTTC
d_gene: TRBD1
abundance: .
v_gene: TRBV10-3
j_gene: TRBJ2-5

CDR3aa: CASSISRTSGGARVGELFF
CDR3nt: TGTGCCAGTAGTATAAGCCGGACTAGCGGGGGGGCGCGAGTCGGGGAGCTGTTTTTT
d_gene: TRBD2
abundance: .
v_gene: TRBV19
j_gene: TRBJ2-2

CDR3aa: CASSLSPPYEQYF
CDR3nt: TGTGCCAGCAGCTTAAGCCCCCCTTACGAGCAGTACTTC
d_gene: .
abundance: .
v_gene: TRBV7-9
j_gene: TRBJ2-7

CDR3aa: CASSLGGRHYGYTF
CDR3nt: TGTGCCAGCAGCTTAGGGGGGCGCCACTATGGCTACACCTTC
d_gene: .
abundance: .
v_gene: TRBV7-9
j_gene: TRBJ1-2

CDR3aa: CASSPNAPGGGNEAFF
CDR3nt: TGTGCCAGCAGCCCAAACGCTCCGGGGGGCGGTAATGAAGCTTTCTTT
d_gene: .
abundance: few
v_gene: TRBV5-4
j_gene: TRBJ1-1

CDR3aa: CASSLEWGDRSYGYTF
CDR3nt: TGTGCCAGCAGCTTGGAATGGGGAGACAGGAGTTATGGCTACACCTTC
d_gene: .
abundance: .
v_gene: TRBV5-5
j_gene: TRBJ1-2

CDR3aa: CASSLRGAGNIQYF
CDR3nt: TGTGCCAGCAGCTTACGGGGGGCAGGAAACATTCAGTACTTC
d_gene: .
abundance: .
v_gene: TRBV11-1
j_gene: TRBJ2-4

CDR3aa: CASSSGLAVYEQYF
CDR3nt: TGTGCCAGCAGCTCGGGACTAGCGGTCTACGAGCAGTACTTC
d_gene: TRBD2
abundance: few
v_gene: TRBV7-8
j_gene: TRBJ2-7

CDR3aa: CSVEDRSGGPAGELFF
CDR3nt: TGCAGCGTTGAAGATAGGTCGGGGGGGCCGGCCGGGGAGCTGTTTTTT
d_gene: TRBD2
abundance: .
v_gene: TRBV29-1
j_gene: TRBJ2-2

CDR3aa: CASNLPRTSGGFTDTQYF
CDR3nt: TGTGCCAGCAACCTACCCCGGACTAGCGGGGGTTTCACAGATACGCAGTATTTT
d_gene: TRBD2
abundance: .
v_gene: TRBV9
j_gene: TRBJ2-3

CDR3aa: CASSPRTSGDGEQYF
CDR3nt: TGTGCCAGCAGCCCCCGGACTAGCGGGGATGGCGAGCAGTACTTC
d_gene: TRBD2
abundance: .
v_gene: TRBV2
j_gene: TRBJ2-7

CDR3aa: CASSLSGFSEAFF
CDR3nt: TGTGCCAGCAGCTTATCGGGGTTCAGTGAAGCTTTCTTT
d_gene: .
abundance: .
v_gene: TRBV7-2
j_gene: TRBJ1-1

CDR3aa: CASSYGDRGRSNGYTF
CDR3nt: TGTGCCAGCAGTTACGGGGACAGGGGGCGAAGTAATGGCTACACCTTC
d_gene: TRBD1
abundance: .
v_gene: TRBV6-5
j_gene: TRBJ1-2

CDR3aa: CASSTGAGAPYGYTF
CDR3nt: TGCGCCAGCAGCACTGGGGCCGGAGCCCCCTATGGCTACACCTTC
d_gene: .
abundance: .
v_gene: TRBV5-1
j_gene: TRBJ1-2

CDR3aa: CASSSQSNTQYF
CDR3nt: TGTGCCAGCAGCTCCCAATCCAATACGCAGTATTTT
d_gene: .
abundance: few
v_gene: TRBV7-2
j_gene: TRBJ2-3

CDR3aa: CASSQDQTGVTEAFF
CDR3nt: TGTGCCAGCAGCCAAGATCAGACAGGCGTCACTGAAGCTTTCTTT
d_gene: .
abundance: .
v_gene: TRBV4-2
j_gene: TRBJ1-1

CDR3aa: CASKSGGAQRSPLHF
CDR3nt: TGTGCCAGCAAATCGGGAGGGGCCCAACGTTCACCCCTCCACTTT
d_gene: .
abundance: .
v_gene: TRBV27
j_gene: TRBJ1-6

CDR3aa: CASSFGGREETQYF
CDR3nt: TGTGCCAGCAGCTTCGGGGGGAGGGAAGAGACCCAGTACTTC
d_gene: TRBD2
abundance: once
v_gene: TRBV7-9
j_gene: TRBJ2-5

CDR3aa: CASSQGVAGAGGELFF
CDR3nt: TGCGCCAGCAGCCAAGGGGTAGCGGGGGCGGGCGGGGAGCTGTTTTTT
d_gene: TRBD2
abundance: .
v_gene: TRBV4-3
j_gene: TRBJ2-2

CDR3aa: CASSSRQGYGYTF
CDR3nt: TGTGCCAGCAGCTCACGACAGGGCTATGGCTACACCTTC
d_gene: TRBD1
abundance: .
v_gene: TRBV7-3
j_gene: TRBJ1-2

CDR3aa: CASRSQGMEKLFF
CDR3nt: TGCGCCAGCAGGTCACAGGGAATGGAAAAACTGTTTTTT
d_gene: .
abundance: .
v_gene: TRBV5-1
j_gene: TRBJ1-4

CDR3aa: CSVEDTGNEQFF
CDR3nt: TGCAGCGTTGAAGATACGGGGAATGAGCAGTTCTTC
d_gene: .
abundance: .
v_gene: TRBV29-1
j_gene: TRBJ2-1

CDR3aa: CASSLVSSGGQETQYF
CDR3nt: TGTGCCAGCAGCTTAGTTTCTAGCGGGGGTCAAGAGACCCAGTACTTC
d_gene: TRBD2
abundance: .
v_gene: TRBV11-2
j_gene: TRBJ2-5

CDR3aa: CASSLTPYGEAFF
CDR3nt: TGTGCCAGCAGCCTAACTCCTTATGGTGAAGCTTTCTTT
d_gene: .
abundance: few
v_gene: TRBV5-4
j_gene: TRBJ1-1

CDR3aa: CASSPGQLMTGELFF
CDR3nt: TGTGCCAGCAGCCCGGGACAGTTGATGACCGGGGAGCTGTTTTTT
d_gene: TRBD1
abundance: .
v_gene: TRBV7-8
j_gene: TRBJ2-2

CDR3aa: CASSPSLAPYEQYF
CDR3nt: TGTGCCAGCTCACCGTCCCTAGCGCCCTACGAGCAGTACTTC
d_gene: .
abundance: .
v_gene: TRBV18
j_gene: TRBJ2-7

CDR3aa: CASSADRGSAGNTIYF
CDR3nt: TGTGCCAGCAGTGCCGACAGGGGATCAGCTGGAAACACCATATATTTT
d_gene: TRBD1
abundance: .
v_gene: TRBV6-1
j_gene: TRBJ1-3

CDR3aa: CASSSWDRTYEQYF
CDR3nt: TGTGCCAGCAGCTCCTGGGACAGAACTTACGAGCAGTACTTC
d_gene: TRBD1
abundance: few
v_gene: TRBV7-9
j_gene: TRBJ2-7

CDR3aa: CASSLEGVYGYTF
CDR3nt: TGTGCCAGCAGTTTAGAGGGGGTCTATGGCTACACCTTC
d_gene: .
abundance: .
v_gene: TRBV6-6
j_gene: TRBJ1-2

CDR3aa: CASSPSPSGGSYNEQFF
CDR3nt: TGTGCCAGCAGCCCTAGCCCTAGTGGAGGCTCCTACAATGAGCAGTTCTTC
d_gene: .
abundance: .
v_gene: TRBV7-8
j_gene: TRBJ2-1

CDR3aa: CATSTGEETQYF
CDR3nt: TGTGCCACCTCGACAGGGGAAGAGACCCAGTACTTC
d_gene: TRBD1
abundance: .
v_gene: TRBV2
j_gene: TRBJ2-5

CDR3aa: CASQDRADTEAFF
CDR3nt: TGCGCCAGCCAGGACAGGGCAGACACTGAAGCTTTCTTT
d_gene: TRBD1
abundance: .
v_gene: TRBV5-1
j_gene: TRBJ1-1

CDR3aa: CAWSPRQGLRGYTF
CDR3nt: TGTGCCTGGAGTCCCCGACAGGGGCTTCGAGGCTACACCTTC
d_gene: TRBD1
abundance: .
v_gene: TRBV30
j_gene: TRBJ1-2

CDR3aa: CASSQDRTGDTEAFF
CDR3nt: TGCGCCAGCAGCCAAGACCGGACAGGGGACACTGAAGCTTTCTTT
d_gene: TRBD1
abundance: .
v_gene: TRBV4-3
j_gene: TRBJ1-1